One sample yielded the 5 T cell receptor beta chains listed below, sequenced in a study of CD8 T cells in Susac syndrome. Random hexamers were used to reverse transcribe 0.5 to 1 ug of RNA. TCRdb reprocessed the immunoSEQ multiplex PCR reads via MiXCR and lists one record per CDR3 protein. This table has 45,000 to 55,000 distinct CDR3 sequences, more than 85% appearing once. Sequencing input: CD8+ T cells from PBMCs. These receptors all come from a human donor in good health.

The chain combines TRBV19 with TRBJ2-1, with 8 bases matching TRBD1. This CDR3 has 16 amino acids. Germline values: CDR1 LNHDA, CDR2 SQIVND (reference sequence). V was pared by 4 bases and J by 5 bases, with 10 bases of the junction left unmatched. CDR3 loop: CASSTARTGLNNEQFF. The CDR3 region has the DNA TGTGCCAGTAGTACTGCAAGGACAGGGCTTAACAATGAGCAGTTCTTC.

The J gene is TRBJ2-7, the V gene TRBV4-2; 9 bases line up with TRBD1. This CDR3 comprises 16 residues. Germline trimming cut 0 bases from V and 2 bases from J; bases unmatched to any gene: 5. Germline CDR1 LGHNA, CDR2 YNFKEQ. The CDR3 is CASSQEGQGFTYEQYF. The CDR3 coding sequence is TGTGCCAGCAGCCAAGAGGGACAGGGCTTTACCTACGAGCAGTACTTC.

J is TRBJ2-7 and V is TRBV5-4, with TRBD1 matching 9 bases. The CDR3 covers 14 residues. Germline V gives CDR1 SGHNT, CDR2 YYREEE (reference sequence). V lost 9 bases, J lost 4 bases, and 11 bases stayed unmatched. CDR3 DNA: TGTGCCACCTATGCCCCGGACAGGGGATACGAGCAGTACTTC. This gives the protein CATYAPDRGYEQYF.

V is TRBV27 and J is TRBJ1-2; D gene uncertain. CDR3 size: 14 residues. Germline assignment: CDR1 MNHEY and CDR2 SMNVEV (reference sequence). The ends were cut back, 6 bases at V and 2 bases at J, with 13 bases in the middle. In DNA form, the CDR3 reads TGTGCCAGCAGGAACTCGGGTGTCAACTATGGCTACACCTTC. Its translation: CASRNSGVNYGYTF.

The rearrangement links TRBV4-1 to TRBJ2-7; tentative D call: TRBD1 (6 bases). V gave up 4 bases and J gave up 2 bases, with 12 bases separating them. This CDR3 comprises 14 residues. CDR1 is MGHRA and CDR2 is YSYEKL in the germline V gene. The CDR3 DNA is TGCGCCAGCAGCCTTGGGGACACCACCTACGAGCAGTACTTC. Translated: CASSLGDTTYEQYF.